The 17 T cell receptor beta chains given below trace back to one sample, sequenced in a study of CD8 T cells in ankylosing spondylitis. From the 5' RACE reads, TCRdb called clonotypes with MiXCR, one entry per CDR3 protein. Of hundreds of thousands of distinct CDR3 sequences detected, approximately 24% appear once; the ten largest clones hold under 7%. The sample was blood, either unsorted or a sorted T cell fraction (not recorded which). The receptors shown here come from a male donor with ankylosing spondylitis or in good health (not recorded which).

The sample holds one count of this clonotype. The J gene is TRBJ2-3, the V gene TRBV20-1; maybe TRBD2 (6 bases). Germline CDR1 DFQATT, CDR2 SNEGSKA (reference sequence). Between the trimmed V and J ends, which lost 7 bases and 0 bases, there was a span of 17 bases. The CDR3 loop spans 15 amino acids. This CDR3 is CSGLSWRESTDTQYF. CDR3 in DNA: TGCAGTGGCCTGTCGTGGCGGGAAAGCACAGATACGCAGTATTTT.

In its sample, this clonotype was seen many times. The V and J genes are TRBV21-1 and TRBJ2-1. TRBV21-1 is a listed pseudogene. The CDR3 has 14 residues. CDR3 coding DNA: TGTGCCAGCAGCAAAGGACTCCTGAACAATGAGCAGTTCTTC. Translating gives CASSKGLLNNEQFF.

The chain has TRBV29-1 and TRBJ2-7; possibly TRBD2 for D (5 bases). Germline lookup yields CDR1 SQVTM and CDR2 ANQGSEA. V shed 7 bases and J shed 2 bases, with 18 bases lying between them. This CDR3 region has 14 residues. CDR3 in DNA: TGCAGCGCGAGGGTAAAAGGAGACGCCTACGAGCAGTACTTC. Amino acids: CSARVKGDAYEQYF.

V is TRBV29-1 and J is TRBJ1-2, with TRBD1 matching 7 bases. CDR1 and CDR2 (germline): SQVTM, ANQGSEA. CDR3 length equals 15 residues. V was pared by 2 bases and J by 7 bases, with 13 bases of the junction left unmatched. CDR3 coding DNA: TGCAGCGTTGAAAAAACCGGGACAGCCGCATCTGGCTACACCTTC. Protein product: CSVEKTGTAASGYTF. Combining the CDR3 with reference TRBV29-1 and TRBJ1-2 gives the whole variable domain SAVISQKPSRDICQRGTSLTIQCQVDSQVTMMFWYRQQPGQSLTLIATANQGSEATYESGFVIDKFPISRPNLTFSTLTVSNMSPEDSSIYLCSVEKTGTAASGYTFGSGTRLTVV.

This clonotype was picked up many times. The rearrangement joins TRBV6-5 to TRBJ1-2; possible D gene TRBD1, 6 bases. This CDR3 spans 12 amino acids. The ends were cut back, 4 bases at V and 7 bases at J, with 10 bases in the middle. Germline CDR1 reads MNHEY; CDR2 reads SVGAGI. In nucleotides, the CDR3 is TGTGCCAGCAGTTTTACAGGGAGTGGCTACACCTTC. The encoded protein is CASSFTGSGYTF.

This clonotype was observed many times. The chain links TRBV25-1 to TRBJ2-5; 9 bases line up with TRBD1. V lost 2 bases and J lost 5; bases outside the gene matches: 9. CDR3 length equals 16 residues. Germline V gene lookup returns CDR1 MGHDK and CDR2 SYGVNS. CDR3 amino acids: CASSEAGQGLRETQYF. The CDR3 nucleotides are TGTGCCAGCAGTGAAGCGGGACAGGGTCTGAGGGAGACCCAGTACTTC.

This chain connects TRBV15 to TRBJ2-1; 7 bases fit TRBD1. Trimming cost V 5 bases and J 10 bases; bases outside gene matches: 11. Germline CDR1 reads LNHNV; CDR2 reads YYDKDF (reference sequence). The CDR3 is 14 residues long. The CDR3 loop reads CATSGRSGGWEQFF. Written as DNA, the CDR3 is TGTGCCACCAGCGGAAGATCAGGGGGATGGGAGCAGTTCTTC.

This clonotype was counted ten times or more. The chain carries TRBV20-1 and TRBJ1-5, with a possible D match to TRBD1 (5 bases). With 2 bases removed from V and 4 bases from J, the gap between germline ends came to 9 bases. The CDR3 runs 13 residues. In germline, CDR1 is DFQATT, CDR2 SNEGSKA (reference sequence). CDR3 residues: CSARWGTNQPQHF. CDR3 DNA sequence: TGCAGTGCTAGATGGGGGACGAATCAGCCCCAGCATTTT.

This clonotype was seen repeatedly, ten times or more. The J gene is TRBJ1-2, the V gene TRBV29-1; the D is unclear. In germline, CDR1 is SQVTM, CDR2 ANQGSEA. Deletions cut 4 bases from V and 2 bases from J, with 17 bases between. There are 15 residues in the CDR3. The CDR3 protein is CSVVEEGRLNYGYTF. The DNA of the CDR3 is TGCAGCGTTGTCGAGGAAGGGAGATTAAACTATGGCTACACCTTC.

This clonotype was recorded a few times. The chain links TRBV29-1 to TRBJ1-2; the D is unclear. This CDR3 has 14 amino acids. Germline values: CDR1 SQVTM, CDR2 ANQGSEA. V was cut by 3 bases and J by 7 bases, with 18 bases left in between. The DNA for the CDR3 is TGCAGCGTTGACGGGGTGTTGGCGGGAAGTGGCTACACCTTC. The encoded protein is CSVDGVLAGSGYTF.

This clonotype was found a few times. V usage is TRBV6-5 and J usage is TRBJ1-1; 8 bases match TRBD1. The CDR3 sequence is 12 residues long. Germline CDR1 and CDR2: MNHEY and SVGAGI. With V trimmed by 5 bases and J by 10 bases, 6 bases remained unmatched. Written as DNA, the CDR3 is TGTGCCAGCAGTAGGGACAGGCGACCAGCTTTCTTT. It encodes CASSRDRRPAFF.

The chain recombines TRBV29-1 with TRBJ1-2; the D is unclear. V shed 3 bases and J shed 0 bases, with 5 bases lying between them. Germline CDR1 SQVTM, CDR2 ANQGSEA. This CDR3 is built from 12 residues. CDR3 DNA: TGCAGCGTTGAGCGAACTAACTATGGCTACACCTTC. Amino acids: CSVERTNYGYTF.

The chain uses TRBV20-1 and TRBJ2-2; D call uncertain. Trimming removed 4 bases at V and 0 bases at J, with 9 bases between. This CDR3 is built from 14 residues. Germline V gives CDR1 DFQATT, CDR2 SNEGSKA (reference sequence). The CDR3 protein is CSATGKTNTGELFF. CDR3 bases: TGCAGTGCTACAGGAAAAACGAACACCGGGGAGCTGTTTTTT.

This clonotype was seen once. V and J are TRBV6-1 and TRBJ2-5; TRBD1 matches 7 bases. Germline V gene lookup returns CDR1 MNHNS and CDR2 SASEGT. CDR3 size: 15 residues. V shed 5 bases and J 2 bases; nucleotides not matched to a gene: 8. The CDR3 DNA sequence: TGTGCCAGCAGTACGGGACAGCTACTTCAAGAGACCCAGTACTTC. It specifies CASSTGQLLQETQYF.

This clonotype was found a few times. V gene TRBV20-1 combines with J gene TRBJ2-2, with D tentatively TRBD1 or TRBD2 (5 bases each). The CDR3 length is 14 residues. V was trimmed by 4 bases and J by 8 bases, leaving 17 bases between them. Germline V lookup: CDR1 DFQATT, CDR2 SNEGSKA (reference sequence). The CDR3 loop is CSAISGTEMGELFF. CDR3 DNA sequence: TGCAGTGCTATCAGTGGGACCGAGATGGGGGAGCTGTTTTTT.

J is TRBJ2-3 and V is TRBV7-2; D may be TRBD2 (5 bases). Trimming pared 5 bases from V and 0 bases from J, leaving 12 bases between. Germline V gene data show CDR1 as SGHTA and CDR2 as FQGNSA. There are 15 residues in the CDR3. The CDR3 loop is CASSPLGISTDTQYF. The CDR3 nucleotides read TGTGCCAGCAGCCCCCTCGGGATTAGCACAGATACGCAGTATTTT.

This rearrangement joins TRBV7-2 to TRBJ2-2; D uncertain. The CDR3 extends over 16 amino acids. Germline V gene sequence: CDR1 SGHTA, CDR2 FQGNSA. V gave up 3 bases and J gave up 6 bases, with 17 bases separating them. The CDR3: CASSFVSGSWAGELFF. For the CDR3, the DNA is TGTGCCAGCAGCTTCGTCAGTGGCAGTTGGGCCGGGGAGCTGTTTTTT.